The source of this T cell receptor (beta chain) is a study of blood T cell repertoires in COVID-19. Study information: The United States, Italy and Spain supplied acute and convalescent COVID-19 samples.

TCRdb keeps only in-frame clones here, not all; method: immunoSEQ multiplex PCR. The table shows roughly 230,000 clones, with approximately 85% occurring only once. Exposed study participants had met a COVID-19 case within 2 weeks before entry. Trimming removed 3 bases at V and 8 bases at J, with 14 bases between. CDR3 length: 13 residues. Germline assignment: CDR1 SGHRS and CDR2 YFSETQ. The receptor comes from a woman between 50 and 59 years old who had been exposed to COVID-19. The source material was PBMCs or T cells enriched from blood (not recorded which). The V gene is TRBV5-1, the J gene TRBJ1-2; D may be TRBD1 (6 bases). In DNA, the CDR3 is TGCGCCAGCAGCTCAAACCCCGACAGGGGCTACACCTTC. It encodes CASSSNPDRGYTF.